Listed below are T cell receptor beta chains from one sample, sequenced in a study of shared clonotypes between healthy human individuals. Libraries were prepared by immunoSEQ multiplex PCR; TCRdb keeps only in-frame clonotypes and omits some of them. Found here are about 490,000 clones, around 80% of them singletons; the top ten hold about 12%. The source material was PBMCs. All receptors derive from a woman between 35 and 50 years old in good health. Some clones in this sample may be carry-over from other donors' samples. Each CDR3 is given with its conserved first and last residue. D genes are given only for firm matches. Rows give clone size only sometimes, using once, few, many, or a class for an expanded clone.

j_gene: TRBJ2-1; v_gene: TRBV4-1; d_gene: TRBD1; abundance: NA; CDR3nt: TGCGCCAGCAGCCAGGGACAGGGGGGGGTCAATGAGCAGTTCTTC; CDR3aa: CASSQGQGGVNEQFF
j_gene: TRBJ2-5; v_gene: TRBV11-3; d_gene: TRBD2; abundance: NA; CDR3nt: TGTGCCAGCAGCACCAGACTAGCGGGCCAGCAAGAGACCCAGTACTTC; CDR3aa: CASSTRLAGQQETQYF
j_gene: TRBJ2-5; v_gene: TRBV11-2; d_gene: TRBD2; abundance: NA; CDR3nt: TGTGCCAGCAGCTTATTAATTGCGGGAGGGTTGGAGACCCAGTACTTC; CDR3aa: CASSLLIAGGLETQYF
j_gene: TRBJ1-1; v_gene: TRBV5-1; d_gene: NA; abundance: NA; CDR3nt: TGCGCCAGCAGCCAGGGCGGACTGAACACTGAAGCTTTCTTT; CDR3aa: CASSQGGLNTEAFF
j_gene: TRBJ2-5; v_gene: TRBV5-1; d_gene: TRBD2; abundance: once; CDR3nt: TGCGCCAGCAGCTCCCACCGACTAGCGGGAGCTGAGACCCAGTACTTC; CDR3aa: CASSSHRLAGAETQYF
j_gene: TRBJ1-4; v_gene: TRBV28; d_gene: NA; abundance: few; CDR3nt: TGTGCCAGCAGTCTCCGTGCAGGCCTATTC; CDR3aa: CASSLRAGLF
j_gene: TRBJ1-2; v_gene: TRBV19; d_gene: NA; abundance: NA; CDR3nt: TGTGCCAGTAGTATCGGATTTCGAGGAGCTGAAAGGGATGGCTACACCTTC; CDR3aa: CASSIGFRGAERDGYTF
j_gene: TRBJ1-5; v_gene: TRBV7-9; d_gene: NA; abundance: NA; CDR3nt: TGTGCCAGCAGCTTAAGTGGTGGCAATCAGCCCCAGCATTTT; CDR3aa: CASSLSGGNQPQHF
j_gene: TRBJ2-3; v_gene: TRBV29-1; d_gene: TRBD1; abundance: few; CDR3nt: TGCAGCGTTCCCGACAGGGTAGGCACAGATACGCAGTATTTT; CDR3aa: CSVPDRVGTDTQYF
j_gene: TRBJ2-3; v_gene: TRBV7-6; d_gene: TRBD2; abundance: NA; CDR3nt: TGTGCCAGCAGCCTACTAGCGGGAGGACTCACAGATACGCAGTATTTT; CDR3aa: CASSLLAGGLTDTQYF
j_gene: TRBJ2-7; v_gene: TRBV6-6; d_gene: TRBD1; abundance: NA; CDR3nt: TGTGCCAGCAGAAAGACAGGGAGTGCCTACGAGCAGTACTTC; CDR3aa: CASRKTGSAYEQYF
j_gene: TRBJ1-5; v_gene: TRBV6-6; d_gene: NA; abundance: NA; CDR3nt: TGTGCCAGCAGTCCGGACACTAGCAATCAGCCCCAGCATTTT; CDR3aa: CASSPDTSNQPQHF
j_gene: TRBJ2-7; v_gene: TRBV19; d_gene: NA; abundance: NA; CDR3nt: TGTGCCAGTAGTAAGTATTCGGACTACGAGCAGTACTTC; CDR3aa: CASSKYSDYEQYF
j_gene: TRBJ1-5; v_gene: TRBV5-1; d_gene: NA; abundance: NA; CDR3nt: TGCGCCAGCAGCTTGTGGGCGGGGGACAATCAGCCCCAGCATTTT; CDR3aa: CASSLWAGDNQPQHF
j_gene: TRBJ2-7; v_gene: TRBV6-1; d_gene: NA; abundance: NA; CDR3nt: TGTGCCAGCAGAAGCGATATTAGCTACGAGCAGTACTTC; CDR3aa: CASRSDISYEQYF
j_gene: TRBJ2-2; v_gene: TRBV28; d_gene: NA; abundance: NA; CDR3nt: TGTGCCAGCAGTTTTAGGGGGGAGCTGTTTTTT; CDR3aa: CASSFRGELFF
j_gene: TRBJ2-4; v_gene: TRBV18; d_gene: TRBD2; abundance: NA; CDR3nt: TGTGCCAGCTCACCACCGGGTCTAGCGGGATTGAACATTCAGTACTTC; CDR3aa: CASSPPGLAGLNIQYF
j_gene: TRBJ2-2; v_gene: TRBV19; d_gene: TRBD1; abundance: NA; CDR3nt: TGTGCCAGTAGTCCATTCGACAGGGGTAACACCGGGGAGCTGTTTTTT; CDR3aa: CASSPFDRGNTGELFF
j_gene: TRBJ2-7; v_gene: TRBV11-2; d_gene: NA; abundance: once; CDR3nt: TGTGCCAGCAGCACCACAGGAGCCTACGAGCAGTACTTC; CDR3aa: CASSTTGAYEQYF
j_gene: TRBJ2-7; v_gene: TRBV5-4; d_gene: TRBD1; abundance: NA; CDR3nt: TGTGCCAGCAGCCAGGACAGGGTTTTCGAGCAGTACTTC; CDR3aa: CASSQDRVFEQYF
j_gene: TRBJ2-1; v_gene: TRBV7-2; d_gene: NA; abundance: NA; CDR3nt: TGTGCCAGCAGCTTAGGAGGTAGCCATCAAGGTACACGACGTGGTGAGCAGTTCTTC; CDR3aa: CASSLGGSHQGTRRGEQFF
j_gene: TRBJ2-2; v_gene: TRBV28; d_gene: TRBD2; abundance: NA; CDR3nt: TGTGCCAGCAGTTTCGGACTAGCGGACACCAACACCGGGGAGCTGTTTTTT; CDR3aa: CASSFGLADTNTGELFF
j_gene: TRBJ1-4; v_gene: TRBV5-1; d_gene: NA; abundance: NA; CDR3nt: TGCGCCAGCAGGCAAGACGCTACCTTAAATGAAAAACTGTTTTTT; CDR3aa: CASRQDATLNEKLFF
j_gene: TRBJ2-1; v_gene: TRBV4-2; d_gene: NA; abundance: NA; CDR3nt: TGTGCCAGCAGCCAACCCCCAAGCAATGAGCAGTTCTTC; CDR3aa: CASSQPPSNEQFF
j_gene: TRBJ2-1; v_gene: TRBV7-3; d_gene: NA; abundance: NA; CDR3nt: TGTGCCAGCAGCTTAAAGGGGGAGGACTCCTACAATGAGCAGTTCTTC; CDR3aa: CASSLKGEDSYNEQFF
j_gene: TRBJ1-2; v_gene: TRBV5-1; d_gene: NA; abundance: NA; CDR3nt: TGCGCCAGCAGCTTGGTTCCCGTCGGCTATGGCTACACCTTC; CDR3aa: CASSLVPVGYGYTF
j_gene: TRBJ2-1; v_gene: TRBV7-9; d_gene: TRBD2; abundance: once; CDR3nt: TGTGCCAGCAGCTTCGGACTAGCGGGAGATCCGATGAAGCAGTTCTTC; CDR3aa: CASSFGLAGDPMKQFF
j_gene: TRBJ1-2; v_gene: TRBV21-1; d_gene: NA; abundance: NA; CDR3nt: TGTGCCAGCAGCAAACTTGAGACAGGTAGAACTAACTATGGCTACACCTTC; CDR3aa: CASSKLETGRTNYGYTF
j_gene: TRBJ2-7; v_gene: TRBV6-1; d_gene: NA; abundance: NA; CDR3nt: TGTGCCAGCAGTGAAGAACGGAGACAGGGAGGCCACCCCGCAGAGCCCCCCACCTACGAGCAGTACTTC; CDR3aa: CASSEERRQGGHPAEPPTYEQYF